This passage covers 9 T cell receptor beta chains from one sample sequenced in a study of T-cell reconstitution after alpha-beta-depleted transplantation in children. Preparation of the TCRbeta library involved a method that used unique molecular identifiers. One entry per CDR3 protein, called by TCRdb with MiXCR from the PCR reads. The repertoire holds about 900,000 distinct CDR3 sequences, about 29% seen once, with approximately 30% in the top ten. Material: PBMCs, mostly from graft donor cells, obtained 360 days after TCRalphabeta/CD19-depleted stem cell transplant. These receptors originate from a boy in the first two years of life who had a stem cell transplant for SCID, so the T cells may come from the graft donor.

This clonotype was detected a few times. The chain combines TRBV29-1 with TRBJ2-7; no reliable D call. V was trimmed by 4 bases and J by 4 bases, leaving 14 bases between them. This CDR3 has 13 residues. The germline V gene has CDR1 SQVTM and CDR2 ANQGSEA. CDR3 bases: TGCAGCGTTGCCCTAACTAACCCTTACGAGCAGTACTTC. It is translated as CSVALTNPYEQYF.

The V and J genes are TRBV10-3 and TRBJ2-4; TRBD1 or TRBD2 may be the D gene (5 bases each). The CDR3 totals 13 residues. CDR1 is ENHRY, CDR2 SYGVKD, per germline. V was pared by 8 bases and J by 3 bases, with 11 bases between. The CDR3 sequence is CAIAWGSKNIQYF. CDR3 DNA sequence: TGTGCCATCGCGTGGGGGAGCAAAAACATTCAGTACTTC.

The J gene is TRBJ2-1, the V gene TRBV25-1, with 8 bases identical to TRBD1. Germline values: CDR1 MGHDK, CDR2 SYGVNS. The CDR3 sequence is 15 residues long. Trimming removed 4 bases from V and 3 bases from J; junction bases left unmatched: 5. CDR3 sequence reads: CASSAAGTGYNEQFF. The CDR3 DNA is TGTGCCAGCAGTGCCGCCGGGACAGGCTACAATGAGCAGTTCTTC.

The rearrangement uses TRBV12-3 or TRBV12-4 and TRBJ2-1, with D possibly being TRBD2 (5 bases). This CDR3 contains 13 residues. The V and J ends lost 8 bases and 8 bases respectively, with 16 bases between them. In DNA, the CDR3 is TGTGCCAGCGGACTCCCGAACGAGGATGAGCAGTTCTTC. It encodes CASGLPNEDEQFF.

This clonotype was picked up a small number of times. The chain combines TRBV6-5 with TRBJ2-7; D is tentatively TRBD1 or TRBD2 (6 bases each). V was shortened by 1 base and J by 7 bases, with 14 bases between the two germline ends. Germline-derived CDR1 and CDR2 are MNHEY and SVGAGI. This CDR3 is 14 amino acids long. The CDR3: CASSYLQRGEEQYF. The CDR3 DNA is TGTGCCAGCAGTTACTTGCAGAGGGGGGAGGAGCAGTACTTC.

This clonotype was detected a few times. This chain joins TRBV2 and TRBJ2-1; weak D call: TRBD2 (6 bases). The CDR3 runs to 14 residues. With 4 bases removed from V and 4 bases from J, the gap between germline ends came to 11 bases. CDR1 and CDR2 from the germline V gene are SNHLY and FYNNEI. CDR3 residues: CASSGEAGYNEQFF. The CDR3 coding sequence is TGTGCCAGCAGTGGGGAGGCGGGGTACAATGAGCAGTTCTTC.

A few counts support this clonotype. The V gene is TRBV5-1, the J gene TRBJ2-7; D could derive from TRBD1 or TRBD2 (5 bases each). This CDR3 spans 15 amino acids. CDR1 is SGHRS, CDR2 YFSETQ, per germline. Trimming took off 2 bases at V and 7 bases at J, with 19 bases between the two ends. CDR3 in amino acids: CASSFQQGAVGEQYF. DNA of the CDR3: TGCGCCAGCAGCTTCCAGCAGGGAGCTGTGGGGGAGCAGTACTTC.

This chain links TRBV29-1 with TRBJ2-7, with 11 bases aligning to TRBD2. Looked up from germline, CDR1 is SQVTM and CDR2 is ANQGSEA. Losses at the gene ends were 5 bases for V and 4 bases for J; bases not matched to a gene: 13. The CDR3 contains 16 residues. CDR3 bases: TGCAGCGTTTTTGCCCCTAGCGGGGGGCCGGGGTACGAGCAGTACTTC. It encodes CSVFAPSGGPGYEQYF.

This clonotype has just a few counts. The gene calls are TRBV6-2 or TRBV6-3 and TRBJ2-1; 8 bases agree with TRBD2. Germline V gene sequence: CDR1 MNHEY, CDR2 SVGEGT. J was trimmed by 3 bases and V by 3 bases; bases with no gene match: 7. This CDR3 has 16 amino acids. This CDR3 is CASSYAVSGSYNEQFF. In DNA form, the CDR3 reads TGTGCCAGCAGTTATGCGGTAAGCGGGAGCTACAATGAGCAGTTCTTC.